The clone carrying this T cell receptor beta chain occurred many times. Its specificity is unknown. Molecular barcoding with unique molecular identifiers was used for the TCRbeta library. TCRdb itself ran the PCR reads through MiXCR, one entry per CDR3 protein. Seen here are about 210,000 distinct CDR3 sequences, about 15% observed once, and the top ten hold around 45%. The V segment lost 2 bases and the J segment 7 bases; nucleotides outside the gene matches: 4. The CDR3 extends over 14 amino acids. Germline loops: CDR1 SGHRS, CDR2 YFSETQ. This record belongs to a study of T-cell reconstitution after alpha-beta-depleted transplantation in children. Findings of the study overall: Surviving recipient T cells and thymic progenitors accounted for the high day-60 TCRbeta diversity observed in some patients. Hyperexpanded clones declined; after one year, newly produced T cells mostly supplied diversity. Several hundred expanded graft clones reportedly were the source of alpha-beta T cells about two months after transplant.

The J gene is TRBJ2-1, the V gene TRBV5-1; 9 positions match TRBD2. The TCR comes from a male patient aged 2 to 9 who had a stem cell transplant for acute lymphoblastic leukemia, so the T cells may come from the graft donor. Sequencing was performed on PBMCs, mostly from graft donor cells, taken 360 days after TCRalphabeta/CD19-depleted stem cell transplant. CDR3 sequence: CASSFGGGVNEQFF. In DNA form, the CDR3 reads TGCGCCAGCAGCTTTGGCGGGGGGGTGAATGAGCAGTTCTTC.